A single sample is the source of the 5 T cell receptor beta chains below, sequenced in a study of T cells in Graves' hyperthyroidism and ophthalmopathy. The TCR beta CDR3 regions underwent amplification using RNA transcripts as the source. The HTBI primer set was used in a first-round RT-PCR of the TCR CDR3. A single record per CDR3 protein comes from TCRdb applying MiXCR to the multiplex PCR reads. The repertoire has about 350,000 distinct CDR3 sequences, about a sixth of them found once; the top ten carry about 14%. What was sequenced was blood. The source is a woman aged 40 to 49 with Graves' ophthalmopathy.

Note on this clonotype: The junction departs from germline at one end; a sequencing error may be responsible. The rearrangement joins TRBV6-2 or TRBV6-3 to TRBJ2-2; possibly TRBD2 for D (5 bases). Germline values: CDR1 MNHEY, CDR2 SVGEGT. The CDR3 extends over 12 amino acids. DNA for the CDR3: TGTGCCAGCACTTCCACGACCGGGGAGCTGTCTTTT. The encoded protein is CASTSTTGELSF.

The V and J genes are TRBV9 and TRBJ2-2, with 9 nucleotides matching TRBD2. The length of the CDR3 is 19 residues. Germline V gene lookup returns CDR1 SGDLS and CDR2 YYNGEE. V was pared by 3 bases and J by 3 bases, with 15 bases of the junction left unmatched. CDR3 in amino acids: CASSERLAATQIDTGELFF. The DNA of the CDR3 is TGTGCCAGCAGCGAGAGACTAGCGGCAACCCAAATCGACACCGGGGAGCTGTTTTTT.

This clonotype has ten or more counts. The chain uses TRBV27 and TRBJ1-6; the D gene is possibly TRBD1 (6 bases). The CDR3 runs 15 residues. Trimming cost V 4 bases and J 9 bases, with 16 bases left between them. The germline CDR1 and CDR2 sequences are MNHEY and SMNVEV (reference sequence). CDR3 in amino acids: CASSWFLGGPSPLHF. The CDR3 nucleotides read TGTGCCAGCAGTTGGTTCCTCGGGGGGCCTTCACCCCTCCACTTT.

This clonotype was detected many times. This sequence joins TRBV24-1 and TRBJ1-5, with unresolved D. The germline V gene encodes CDR1 KGHDR and CDR2 SFDVKD. The ends were cut back, 10 bases at V and 6 bases at J, with 18 bases in the middle. The CDR3 sequence is 14 residues long. The CDR3 nucleotides are TGTGCCACTCCCGGGAAACTTGGGCTTCAGCCCCAGCATTTT. Encoded protein: CATPGKLGLQPQHF.

The chain joins TRBV7-2 to TRBJ2-5; D is uncertain. V was shortened by 1 base and J by 5 bases, with 8 bases between the two germline ends. The CDR3 is 13 amino acids. The germline V gene encodes CDR1 SGHTA and CDR2 FQGNSA. CDR3 sequence reads: CASSLGTAETQYF. For the CDR3, the DNA is TGTGCCAGCAGCTTAGGAACCGCGGAGACCCAGTACTTC.